Below, 9 T cell receptor beta chains from the same sample are listed, as sequenced in a study of OX40 agonist ivuxolimab in advanced cancers. The repertoire was sequenced with immunoSEQ multiplex PCR; TCRdb's copy has only in-frame clones and lacks some. This table holds about 80,000 clones, roughly 90% found once. Sequenced material: CD4+ or CD8+ T cells sorted from blood, taken in a trial of the OX40 agonist ivuxolimab. These receptors were collected from an adult with an advanced solid tumor such as melanoma, head and neck, liver or kidney cancer.

The chain is built from TRBV29-1 and TRBJ2-5; 10 bases agree with TRBD1. The CDR3 runs 14 residues. Germline CDR1 reads SQVTM; CDR2 reads ANQGSEA. V dropped 1 base and J dropped 4; count of bases not matched to a gene: 3. The CDR3 protein is CSVEGDRGRETQYF. CDR3 nucleotide sequence: TGCAGCGTTGAAGGAGACAGGGGGCGAGAGACCCAGTACTTC.

The V gene is TRBV7-7, the J gene TRBJ2-5, with 8 positions matching TRBD1. Germline V gene sequence: CDR1 SSHAT, CDR2 FNYEAQ (reference sequence). The length of the CDR3 is 15 residues. Trimming cost V 4 bases and J 0 bases; bases outside gene matches: 4. CDR3 residues: CASSSHRGYQETQYF. CDR3 nucleotide sequence: TGTGCCAGCAGCTCCCACAGGGGGTACCAAGAGACCCAGTACTTC.

V is TRBV10-3 and J is TRBJ1-6, with D unclear. Trimming took off 11 bases at V and 8 bases at J, with 19 bases between the two ends. The CDR3 consists of 14 residues. The germline gives CDR1 ENHRY, CDR2 SYGVKD. As DNA, the CDR3 is TGTGCCTCCAGCTCGGGTATCCAGGATTCACCCCTCCACTTT. It translates to CASSSGIQDSPLHF.

This CDR3 is CASSLLAGSYEQYF. In nucleotides, the CDR3 is TGTGCCAGCAGCTTGCTCGCCGGGAGCTACGAGCAGTACTTC. The chain couples TRBV5-4 to TRBJ2-7; D is perhaps TRBD2 (6 bases). CDR3 length equals 14 residues. Trimming stripped 1 base from V and 3 bases from J, with 11 bases between. CDR1 is SGHNT and CDR2 is YYREEE in the germline V gene (reference sequence).

This clone was seen a single time. V gene TRBV6-5 combines with J gene TRBJ2-7; tentative D call: TRBD2 (5 bases). The CDR3 runs 15 residues. Trimming cost V 0 bases and J 0 bases, with 9 bases left between them. Germline values: CDR1 MNHEY, CDR2 SVGAGI. This chain's CDR3 is CASSYSDGNSYEQYF. CDR3 bases: TGTGCCAGCAGTTACTCGGACGGGAACTCCTACGAGCAGTACTTC.

The V gene is TRBV19, the J gene TRBJ2-7, with D possibly matching TRBD1 (6 bases). Trimming cost V 3 bases and J 3 bases, with 12 bases left between them. The germline V gene has CDR1 LNHDA and CDR2 SQIVND (reference sequence). This CDR3 region has 14 residues. For the CDR3, the DNA is TGTGCCAGTAGTATTCCGGGACATAACTACGAGCAGTACTTC. Residues: CASSIPGHNYEQYF.

A single count supports this clone. The V gene is TRBV9, the J gene TRBJ2-5, with no clear D. CDR3 size: 12 residues. Germline-derived CDR1 and CDR2 are SGDLS and YYNGEE. Trimming stripped 4 bases from V and 5 bases from J, with 9 bases between. The CDR3 region is CASSLGYETQYF. In DNA, the CDR3 is TGTGCCAGCAGCCTAGGGTATGAGACCCAGTACTTC.

DNA for the CDR3: TGTGCCAGCAGCCCCCGGGGGGGAAGGGCTGAAGCTTTCTTT. Translated: CASSPRGGRAEAFF. V and J are TRBV7-9 and TRBJ1-1; possible D gene TRBD1, 5 bases. The germline V gene has CDR1 SEHNR and CDR2 FQNEAQ (reference sequence). Trimming left V 5 bases short and J 6 bases short, with 16 bases between. This CDR3 is 14 amino acids long.

The rearrangement uses TRBV13 and TRBJ2-1; 15 nucleotides match TRBD2. The V gene's germline CDR1 is PRHDT and CDR2 FYEKMQ (reference sequence). V lost 5 bases and J lost 5; bases outside the gene matches: 16. The CDR3 extends over 20 amino acids. The CDR3 sequence: CASSTWTSGGVAGWDNEQFF. The CDR3 DNA sequence: TGTGCCAGCAGCACCTGGACTAGCGGGGGGGTGGCCGGTTGGGACAATGAGCAGTTCTTC.